The 20 T cell receptor beta chains presented below share a single source sample, sequenced in a study of blood T cell repertoires in COVID-19. Sequencing used immunoSEQ multiplex PCR; TCRdb keeps in-frame clones, though not all of them. Counted here are under 350,000 clones, 80% to 90% occurring once; the ten biggest clones make up around 4.2%. The specimen sequenced was PBMCs or T cells enriched from blood (not recorded which). These receptors were obtained from a woman aged 40 to 50 with acute COVID-19.

The chain employs TRBV19 and TRBJ2-1; 8 nucleotides align to TRBD1. The germline CDR1 and CDR2 sequences are LNHDA and SQIVND (reference sequence). The CDR3 spans 16 residues. J lost 9 bases, V lost 4 bases, and 14 bases had no gene match. The CDR3 region is CASSNGQGVISSEQFF. In nucleotides, the CDR3 is TGTGCCAGTAGTAACGGACAGGGTGTTATTTCTAGTGAGCAGTTCTTC.

J is TRBJ2-1 and V is TRBV6-2 or TRBV6-3, with TRBD1 identical over 10 bases. CDR3 length: 22 residues. After removal of 6 bases from V and 0 bases from J, the junction contained 23 bases not matched to a gene. Germline-derived CDR1 and CDR2 are MNHEY and SVGEGT. DNA of the CDR3: TGTGCCAGCAGCCGACAGGGGGCTGGGGGCTTGAATTCACTAAGCTCCTACAATGAGCAGTTCTTC. The encoded protein is CASSRQGAGGLNSLSSYNEQFF.

The gene calls are TRBV7-8 and TRBJ1-1, with 9 bases identical to TRBD1. J was trimmed by 2 bases and V by 6 bases; bases with no gene match: 7. Looked up from germline, CDR1 is SGHVS and CDR2 is FQNEAQ. This CDR3 region has 15 residues. This CDR3 reads CASRIGQGLNTEAFF. The CDR3 DNA reads as TGTGCCAGCAGAATCGGACAGGGGCTAAACACTGAAGCTTTCTTT.

This rearrangement joins TRBV6-2 or TRBV6-3 to TRBJ2-7; TRBD2 matches 10 bases. Per the germline V gene, CDR1 is MNHEY and CDR2 is SVGEGT. CDR3 length equals 15 residues. The V segment lost 2 bases and the J segment 6 bases; nucleotides outside the gene matches: 7. CDR3 sequence reads: CASSYPIPSGSEQYF. DNA for the CDR3: TGTGCCAGCAGTTACCCCATCCCTAGCGGGAGCGAGCAGTACTTC.

This clone occurred once. The chain employs TRBV5-6 and TRBJ1-2; TRBD1 matches 9 bases. CDR1 is SGHDT and CDR2 is YYEEEE in the germline V gene. The CDR3 has 13 amino acids. With V trimmed by 1 base and J by 6 bases, 1 base remained unmatched. CDR3 bases: TGTGCCAGCAGCTTGCGACAGGGGGATGGCTACACCTTC. Translating it yields CASSLRQGDGYTF.

This clone came up a few times. The chain recombines TRBV4-2 with TRBJ2-7, with a tentative D call TRBD1 (6 bases). CDR3 length: 17 residues. Germline CDR1 reads LGHNA; CDR2 reads YNFKEQ. V was cut by 4 bases and J by 0 bases, with 19 bases left in between. The CDR3 bases are TGTGCCAGCAGCCCCACAAGCAGGGGCATTAGCTCCTACGAGCAGTACTTC. Translating it yields CASSPTSRGISSYEQYF.

J is TRBJ1-6 and V is TRBV19; D is possibly TRBD1 (6 bases). Germline lookup yields CDR1 LNHDA and CDR2 SQIVND (reference sequence). The CDR3 covers 15 residues. V was clipped by 4 bases and J by 9 bases, with 16 bases between them. Here the CDR3 DNA reads TGTGCCAGTAGTACCGCACAGGGATCGAGTTCACCCCTCCACTTT. Translation gives CASSTAQGSSSPLHF. Full variable domain (remainder filled in from reference TRBV19 and TRBJ1-6): DGGITQSPKYLFRKEGQNVTLSCEQNLNHDAMYWYRQDPGQGLRLIYYSQIVNDFQKGDIAEGYSVSREKKESFPLTVTSAQKNPTAFYLCASSTAQGSSSPLHFGNGTRLTVT.

The table lists this clone with a few counts. The chain is built from TRBV28 and TRBJ1-2; tentative D call: TRBD1 (5 bases). The germline gives CDR1 MDHEN, CDR2 SYDVKM. The CDR3 is 13 amino acids. V was shortened by 6 bases and J by 4 bases, with 12 bases between the two germline ends. In DNA, the CDR3 is TGTGCCAGCAGGGAGACAGATTTCTATGGCTACACCTTC. Amino acid sequence: CASRETDFYGYTF.

V is TRBV9 and J is TRBJ2-1; D is undetermined. Trimming cost V 3 bases and J 11 bases, with 12 bases left between them. From germline, CDR1 is SGDLS and CDR2 YYNGEE. This CDR3 has 12 residues. Here the CDR3 reads CASSAAAGKQFF. The DNA for the CDR3 is TGTGCCAGCAGCGCCGCCGCAGGAAAGCAGTTCTTC.

The chain has TRBV4-3 and TRBJ1-1; the match to TRBD1 covers 11 bases. In germline, CDR1 is LGHNA, CDR2 YSLEER. This CDR3 is built from 17 residues. V shed 0 bases, J shed 6 bases, and the junction held 9 bases outside the gene matches. CDR3 region: CASSQEWDRGSLAEAFF. CDR3 DNA sequence: TGCGCCAGCAGCCAAGAATGGGACAGGGGGAGTTTGGCTGAAGCTTTCTTT.

To note about this clone: This same CDR3 is encoded by further DNA sequences in the sample. The CDR3 region is CSAQGGANTGELFF. CDR3 sequence (DNA): TGCAGCGCCCAAGGGGGAGCGAACACCGGGGAGCTGTTTTTT. The rearrangement joins TRBV29-1 to TRBJ2-2; TRBD1 might be the D (6 bases). The CDR3 is 14 amino acids. Trimming took off 7 bases at V and 0 bases at J, with 12 bases between the two ends. In germline, CDR1 is SQVTM, CDR2 ANQGSEA.

The chain links TRBV13 to TRBJ1-6, with D maybe TRBD1 (6 bases). The CDR3 is 15 residues long. Per the germline V gene, CDR1 is PRHDT and CDR2 is FYEKMQ (reference sequence). The V and J ends lost 2 bases and 5 bases respectively, with 10 bases between them. The CDR3: CASSLLQGNNSPLHF. The CDR3 region has the DNA TGTGCCAGCAGCTTACTTCAGGGGAATAATTCACCCCTCCACTTT.

The V and J genes are TRBV27 and TRBJ1-1, with D tentatively TRBD1 (5 bases). The CDR3 consists of 14 residues. Germline CDR1 reads MNHEY; CDR2 reads SMNVEV (reference sequence). V gave up 5 bases and J gave up 0 bases, with 10 bases separating them. The CDR3 is CASSRTIMNTEAFF. The CDR3 DNA reads as TGTGCCAGCAGTCGGACAATTATGAACACTGAAGCTTTCTTT.

This chain joins TRBV6-6 and TRBJ2-7; a weak D match, TRBD1 (6 bases). Trimming removed 6 bases at V and 9 bases at J, with 24 bases between. The CDR3 covers 15 residues. Germline-derived CDR1 and CDR2 are MNHNY and SVGAGI (reference sequence). CDR3 sequence: CASSLPTGLGGGQYF. As DNA, the CDR3 is TGTGCCAGCAGCCTACCGACAGGCCTTGGTGGGGGGCAGTACTTC.

The V gene is TRBV4-1, the J gene TRBJ1-5; 7 bases are a match to TRBD1. Looked up from germline, CDR1 is MGHRA and CDR2 is YSYEKL. V was pared by 0 bases and J by 6 bases, with 5 bases of the junction left unmatched. There are 15 residues in the CDR3. In nucleotides, the CDR3 is TGCGCCAGCAGCCAAGACGGACAGGTCCTTCAGCCCCAGCATTTT. This codes for CASSQDGQVLQPQHF.

This clone was detected only once. The rearrangement joins TRBV5-1 to TRBJ2-1; 7 bases line up with TRBD2. The V gene's germline CDR1 is SGHRS and CDR2 YFSETQ. The trim removed 0 bases at V and 1 base at J, leaving 7 bases unmatched. CDR3 length equals 17 residues. The CDR3 bases are TGCGCCAGCAGCTTGGCCCCGCGGGAGCTGTCCTACAATGAGCAGTTCTTC. As protein: CASSLAPRELSYNEQFF.

This chain links TRBV11-2 with TRBJ2-2; a weak D match, TRBD1 (7 bases). The V gene lost 8 bases and the J gene lost 2 bases, with 12 bases spanning the gap. The CDR3 is 14 residues long. CDR1 SGHAT and CDR2 FQNNGV come from the germline V gene. CDR3 coding DNA: TGTGCCAGCGCCAGGGGGGTCAACACCGGGGAGCTGTTTTTT. It encodes CASARGVNTGELFF.

The V gene is TRBV15, the J gene TRBJ1-5; D is unclear. CDR3 length: 15 residues. Trimming shortened V by 0 bases and J by 9 bases, and 15 bases separated the two germline ends. The germline CDR1 and CDR2 sequences are LNHNV and YYDKDF (reference sequence). CDR3 sequence (DNA): TGTGCCACCAGCAGAGATCCGGACTCCTCGGGGCCCCAGCATTTT. Translation gives CATSRDPDSSGPQHF.

This rearrangement joins TRBV7-9 to TRBJ1-2, with D tentatively TRBD1 (6 bases). V was pared by 8 bases and J by 3 bases, with 19 bases between. CDR1 and CDR2 (germline): SEHNR, FQNEAQ (reference sequence). This CDR3 contains 15 residues. The CDR3 nucleotides are TGTGCCAGCGATGGTGGGGGGGCGGCCTACTATGGCTACACCTTC. Encoded protein: CASDGGGAAYYGYTF.

The J gene is TRBJ1-1, the V gene TRBV5-4; no reliable D call. Germline V gives CDR1 SGHNT, CDR2 YYREEE (reference sequence). CDR3 length equals 13 residues. The V gene lost 6 bases and the J gene lost 1 base, with 10 bases spanning the gap. CDR3 region: CASNSNTNTEAFF. CDR3 DNA sequence: TGTGCCAGCAATTCTAATACGAACACTGAAGCTTTCTTT.